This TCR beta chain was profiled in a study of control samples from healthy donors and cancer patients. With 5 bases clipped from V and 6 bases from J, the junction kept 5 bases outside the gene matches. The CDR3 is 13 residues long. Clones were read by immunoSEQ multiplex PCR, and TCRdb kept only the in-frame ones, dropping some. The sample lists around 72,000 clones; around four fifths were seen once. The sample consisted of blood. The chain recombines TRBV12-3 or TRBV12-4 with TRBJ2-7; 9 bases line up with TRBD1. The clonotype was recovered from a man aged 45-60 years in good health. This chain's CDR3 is CASSRDRVGEQYF. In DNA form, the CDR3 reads TGTGCCAGCAGTCGGGACAGGGTGGGCGAGCAGTACTTC.